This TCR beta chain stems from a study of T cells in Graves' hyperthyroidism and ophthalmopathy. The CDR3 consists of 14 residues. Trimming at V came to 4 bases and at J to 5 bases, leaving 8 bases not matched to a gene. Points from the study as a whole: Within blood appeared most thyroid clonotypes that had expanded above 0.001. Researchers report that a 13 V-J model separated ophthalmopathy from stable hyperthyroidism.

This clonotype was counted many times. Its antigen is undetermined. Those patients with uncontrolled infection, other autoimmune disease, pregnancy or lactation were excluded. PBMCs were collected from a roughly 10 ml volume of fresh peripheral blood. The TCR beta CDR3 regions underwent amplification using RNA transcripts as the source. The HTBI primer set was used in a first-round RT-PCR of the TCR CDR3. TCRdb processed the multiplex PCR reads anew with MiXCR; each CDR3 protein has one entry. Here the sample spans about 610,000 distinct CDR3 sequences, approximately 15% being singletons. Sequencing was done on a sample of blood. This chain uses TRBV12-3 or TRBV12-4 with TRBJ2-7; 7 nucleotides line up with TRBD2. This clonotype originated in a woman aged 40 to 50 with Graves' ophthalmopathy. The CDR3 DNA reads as TGTGCCAGCAGTTCGGGGGAGGGCCTCGACGAGCAGTACTTC. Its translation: CASSSGEGLDEQYF.